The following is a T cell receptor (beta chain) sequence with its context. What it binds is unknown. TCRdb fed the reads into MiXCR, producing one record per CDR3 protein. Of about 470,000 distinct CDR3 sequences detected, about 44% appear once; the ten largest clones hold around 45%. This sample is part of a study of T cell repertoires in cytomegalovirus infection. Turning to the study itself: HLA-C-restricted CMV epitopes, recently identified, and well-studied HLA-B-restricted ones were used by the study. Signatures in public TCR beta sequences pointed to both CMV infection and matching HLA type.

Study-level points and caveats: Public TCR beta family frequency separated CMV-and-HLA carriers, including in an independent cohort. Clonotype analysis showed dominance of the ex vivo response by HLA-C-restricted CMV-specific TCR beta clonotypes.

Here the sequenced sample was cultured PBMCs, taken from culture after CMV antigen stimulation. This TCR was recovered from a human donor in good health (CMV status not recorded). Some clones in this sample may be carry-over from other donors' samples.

CDR3 sequence: CASGLGQTGLKDTQYF. The CDR3 DNA is TGTGCTAGTGGTTTGGGACAGACCGGCCTAAAGGATACGCAGTATTTT. J is TRBJ2-3 and V is TRBV12-5; weak D call: TRBD1 (5 bases). CDR3 length: 16 residues. Trimming took 1 base from V and 6 from J, leaving 17 bases between them. Germline V gene sequence: CDR1 LGHNT, CDR2 FRNRAP.